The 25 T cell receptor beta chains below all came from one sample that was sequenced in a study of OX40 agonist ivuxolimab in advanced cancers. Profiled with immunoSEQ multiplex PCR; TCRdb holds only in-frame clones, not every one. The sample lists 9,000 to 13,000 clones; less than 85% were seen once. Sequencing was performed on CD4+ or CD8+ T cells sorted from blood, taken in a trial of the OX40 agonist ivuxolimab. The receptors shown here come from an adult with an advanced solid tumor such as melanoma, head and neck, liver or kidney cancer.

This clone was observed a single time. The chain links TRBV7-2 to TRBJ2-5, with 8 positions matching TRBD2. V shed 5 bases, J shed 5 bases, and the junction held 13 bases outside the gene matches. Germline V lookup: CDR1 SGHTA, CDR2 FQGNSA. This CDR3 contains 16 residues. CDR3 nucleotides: TGTGCCAGCAGCCCACGGGGGGGACGGCCCTCGGAGACCCAGTACTTC. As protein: CASSPRGGRPSETQYF.

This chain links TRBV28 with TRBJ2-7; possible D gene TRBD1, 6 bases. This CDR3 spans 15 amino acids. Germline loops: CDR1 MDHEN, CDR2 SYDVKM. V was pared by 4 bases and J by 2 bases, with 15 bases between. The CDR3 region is CASSSGALIPYEQYF. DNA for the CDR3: TGTGCCAGCAGTTCAGGGGCCCTGATACCCTACGAGCAGTACTTC. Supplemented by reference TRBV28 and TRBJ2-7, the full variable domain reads DVKVTQSSRYLVKRTGEKVFLECVQDMDHENMFWYRQDPGLGLRLIYFSYDVKMKEKGDIPEGYSVSREKKERFSLILESASTNQTSMYLCASSSGALIPYEQYFGPGTRLTVT.

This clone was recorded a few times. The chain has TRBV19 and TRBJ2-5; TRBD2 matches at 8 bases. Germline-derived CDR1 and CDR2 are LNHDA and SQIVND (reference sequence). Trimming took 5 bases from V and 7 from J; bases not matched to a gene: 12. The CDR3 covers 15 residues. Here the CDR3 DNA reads TGTGCCAGTAGTCACCCCGGACTAGCAACACGGACCCAGTACTTC. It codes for CASSHPGLATRTQYF.

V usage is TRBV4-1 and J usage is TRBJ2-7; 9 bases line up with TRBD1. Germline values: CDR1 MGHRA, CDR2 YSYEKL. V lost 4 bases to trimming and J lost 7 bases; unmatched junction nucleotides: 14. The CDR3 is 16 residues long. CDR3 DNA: TGCGCCAGCAGCCCCGTAAGACCGGGACAGGGCGGGGAGCAGTACTTC. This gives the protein CASSPVRPGQGGEQYF.

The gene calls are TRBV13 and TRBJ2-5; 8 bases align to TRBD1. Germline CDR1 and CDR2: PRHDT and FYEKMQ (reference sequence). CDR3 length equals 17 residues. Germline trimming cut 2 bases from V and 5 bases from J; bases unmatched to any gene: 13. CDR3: CASSLIRGLDLMETQYF. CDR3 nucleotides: TGTGCCAGCAGCTTAATCAGGGGGCTCGATTTAATGGAGACCCAGTACTTC. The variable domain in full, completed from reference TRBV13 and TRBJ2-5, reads AAGVIQSPRHLIKEKRETATLKCYPIPRHDTVYWYQQGPGQDPQFLISFYEKMQSDKGSIPDRFSAQQFSDYHSELNMSSLELGDSALYFCASSLIRGLDLMETQYFGPGTRLLVL.

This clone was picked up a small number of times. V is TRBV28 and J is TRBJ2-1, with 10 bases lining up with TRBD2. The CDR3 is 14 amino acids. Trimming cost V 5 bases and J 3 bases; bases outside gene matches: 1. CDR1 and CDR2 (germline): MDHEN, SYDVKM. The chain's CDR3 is CASSLAGDYNEQFF. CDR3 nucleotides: TGTGCCAGCAGTCTAGCGGGAGACTACAATGAGCAGTTCTTC.

The DNA of the CDR3 is TGTGCCAGCAGCGCAGAGGACTCAGGCCAAGAGACCCAGTACTTC. Amino acids: CASSAEDSGQETQYF. V usage is TRBV9 and J usage is TRBJ2-5, with a tentative D call TRBD2 (5 bases). Germline V gives CDR1 SGDLS, CDR2 YYNGEE. V lost 3 bases and J lost 1, with 13 bases in between. The CDR3 totals 15 residues.

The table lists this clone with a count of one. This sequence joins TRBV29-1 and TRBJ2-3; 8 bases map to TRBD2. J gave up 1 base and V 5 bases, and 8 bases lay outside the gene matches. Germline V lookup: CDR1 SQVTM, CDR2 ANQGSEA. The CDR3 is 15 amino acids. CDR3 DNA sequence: TGCAGCGTTCCCCGGAGCGGGAGACGCACAGATACGCAGTATTTT. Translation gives CSVPRSGRRTDTQYF.

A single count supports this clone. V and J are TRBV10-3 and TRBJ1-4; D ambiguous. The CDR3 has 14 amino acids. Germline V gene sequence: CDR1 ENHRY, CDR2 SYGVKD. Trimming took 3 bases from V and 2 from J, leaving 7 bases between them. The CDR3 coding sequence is TGTGCCATCAGTGATCTGTGGACTAATGAAAAACTGTTTTTT. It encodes CAISDLWTNEKLFF.

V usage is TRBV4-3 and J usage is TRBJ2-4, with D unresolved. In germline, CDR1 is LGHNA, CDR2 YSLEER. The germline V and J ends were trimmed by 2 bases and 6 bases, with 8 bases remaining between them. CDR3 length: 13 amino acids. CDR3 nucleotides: TGCGCCAGCAGCCAAACACCGGGAAACATTCAGTACTTC. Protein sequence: CASSQTPGNIQYF.

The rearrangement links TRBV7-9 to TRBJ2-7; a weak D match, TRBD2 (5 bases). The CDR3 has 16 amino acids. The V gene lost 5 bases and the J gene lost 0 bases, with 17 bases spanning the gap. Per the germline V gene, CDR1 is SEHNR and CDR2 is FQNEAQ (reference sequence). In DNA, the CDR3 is TGTGCCAGCAGCCCCGAGGGCCGGGTGAGCTCCTACGAGCAGTACTTC. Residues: CASSPEGRVSSYEQYF.

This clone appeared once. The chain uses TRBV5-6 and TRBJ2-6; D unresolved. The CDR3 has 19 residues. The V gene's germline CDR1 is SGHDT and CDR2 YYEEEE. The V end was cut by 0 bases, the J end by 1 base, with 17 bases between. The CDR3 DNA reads TGTGCCAGCAGCTTGGTTGGACCCCTGATTGGATCTGGGGCCAACGTCCTGACTTTC. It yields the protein CASSLVGPLIGSGANVLTF. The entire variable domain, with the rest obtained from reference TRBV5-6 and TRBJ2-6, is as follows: DAGVTQSPTHLIKTRGQQVTLRCSPKSGHDTVSWYQQALGQGPQFIFQYYEEEERQRGNFPDRFSGHQFPNYSSELNVNALLLGDSALYLCASSLVGPLIGSGANVLTFGAGSRLTVL.

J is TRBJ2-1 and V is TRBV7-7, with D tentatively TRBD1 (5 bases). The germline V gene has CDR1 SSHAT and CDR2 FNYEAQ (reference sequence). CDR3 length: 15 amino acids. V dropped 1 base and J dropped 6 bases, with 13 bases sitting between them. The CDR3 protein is CASSLVPEGVNEQFF. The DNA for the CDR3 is TGTGCCAGCAGCTTAGTACCCGAAGGGGTCAATGAGCAGTTCTTC. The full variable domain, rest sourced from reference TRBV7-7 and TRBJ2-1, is GAGVSQSPRYKVTKRGQDVTLRCDPISSHATLYWYQQALGQGPEFLTYFNYEAQPDKSGLPSDRFSAERPEGSISTLTIQRTEQRDSAMYRCASSLVPEGVNEQFFGPGTRLTVL.

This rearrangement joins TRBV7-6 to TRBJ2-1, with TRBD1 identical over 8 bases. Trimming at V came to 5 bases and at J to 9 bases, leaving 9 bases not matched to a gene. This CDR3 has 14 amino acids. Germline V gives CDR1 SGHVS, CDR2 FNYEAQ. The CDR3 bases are TGTGCCAGCAGCCAGAACCCCGACAGGGGTGAGCAGTTCTTC. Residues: CASSQNPDRGEQFF.

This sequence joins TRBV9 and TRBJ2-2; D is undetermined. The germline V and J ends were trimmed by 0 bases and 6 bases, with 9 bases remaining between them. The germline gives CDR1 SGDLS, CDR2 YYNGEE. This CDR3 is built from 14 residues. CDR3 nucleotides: TGTGCCAGCAGCGTAGTCGGCCCGGCCGGGGAGCTGTTTTTT. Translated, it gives CASSVVGPAGELFF.

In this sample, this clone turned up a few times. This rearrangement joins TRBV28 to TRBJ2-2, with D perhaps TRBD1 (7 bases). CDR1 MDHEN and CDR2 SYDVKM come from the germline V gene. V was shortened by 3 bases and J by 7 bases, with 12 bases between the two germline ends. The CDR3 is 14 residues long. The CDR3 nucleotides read TGTGCCAGCAGTTTGGAGGGGGCGGGCGGGGAGCTGTTTTTT. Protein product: CASSLEGAGGELFF.

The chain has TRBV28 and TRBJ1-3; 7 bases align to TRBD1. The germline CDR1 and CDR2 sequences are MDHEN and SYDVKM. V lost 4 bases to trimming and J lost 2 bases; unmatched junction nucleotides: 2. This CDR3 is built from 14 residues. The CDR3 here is CASSWTGAGNTIYF. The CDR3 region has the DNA TGTGCCAGCAGTTGGACAGGAGCTGGAAACACCATATATTTT.

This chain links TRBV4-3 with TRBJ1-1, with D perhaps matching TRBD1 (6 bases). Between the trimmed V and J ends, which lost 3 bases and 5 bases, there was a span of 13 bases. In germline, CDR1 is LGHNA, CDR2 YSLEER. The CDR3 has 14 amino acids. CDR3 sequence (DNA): TGCGCCAGCAGCCATCTCAGACAGGTTACTGAAGCTTTCTTT. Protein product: CASSHLRQVTEAFF.

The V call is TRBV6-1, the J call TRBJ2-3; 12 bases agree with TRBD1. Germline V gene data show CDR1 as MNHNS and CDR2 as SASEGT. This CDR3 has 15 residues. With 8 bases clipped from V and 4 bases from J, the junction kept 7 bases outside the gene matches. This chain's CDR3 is CASQRGQGASDTQYF. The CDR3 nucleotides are TGTGCCAGCCAGAGGGGACAGGGGGCTTCAGATACGCAGTATTTT.

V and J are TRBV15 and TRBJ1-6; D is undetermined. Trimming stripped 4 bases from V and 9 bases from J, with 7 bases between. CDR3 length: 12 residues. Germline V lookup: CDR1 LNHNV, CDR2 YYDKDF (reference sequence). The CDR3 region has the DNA TGTGCCACCAGCATACGAGGTTCACCCCTCCACTTT. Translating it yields CATSIRGSPLHF.

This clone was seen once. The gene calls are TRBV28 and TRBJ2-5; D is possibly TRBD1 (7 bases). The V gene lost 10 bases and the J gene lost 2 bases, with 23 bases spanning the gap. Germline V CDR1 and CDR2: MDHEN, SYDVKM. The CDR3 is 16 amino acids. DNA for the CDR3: TGTGCCACCGACCGGGGGCAGGGGGGCCCACAAGAGACCCAGTACTTC. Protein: CATDRGQGGPQETQYF. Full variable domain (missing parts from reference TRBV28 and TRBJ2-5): DVKVTQSSRYLVKRTGEKVFLECVQDMDHENMFWYRQDPGLGLRLIYFSYDVKMKEKGDIPEGYSVSREKKERFSLILESASTNQTSMYLCATDRGQGGPQETQYFGPGTRLLVL.

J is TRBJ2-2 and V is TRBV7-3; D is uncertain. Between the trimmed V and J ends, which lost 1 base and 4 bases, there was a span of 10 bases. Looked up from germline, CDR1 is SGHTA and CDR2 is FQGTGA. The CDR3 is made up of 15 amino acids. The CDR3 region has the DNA TGTGCCAGCAGCTTAAGTTCCGGCGGCACCGGGGAGCTGTTTTTT. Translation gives CASSLSSGGTGELFF.

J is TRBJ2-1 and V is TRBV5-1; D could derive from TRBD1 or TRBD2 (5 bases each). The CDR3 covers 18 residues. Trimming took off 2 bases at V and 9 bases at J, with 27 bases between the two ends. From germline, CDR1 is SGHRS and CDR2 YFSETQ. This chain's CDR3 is CASSFSEAGTYLSGEQFF. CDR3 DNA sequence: TGCGCCAGCAGCTTTTCCGAAGCCGGGACGTATCTTTCGGGTGAGCAGTTCTTC.

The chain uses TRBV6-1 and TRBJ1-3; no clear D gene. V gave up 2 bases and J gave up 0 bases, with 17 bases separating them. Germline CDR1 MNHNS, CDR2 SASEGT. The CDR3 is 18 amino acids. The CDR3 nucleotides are TGTGCCAGCAGTGAATATAATCTAGCAGAGAACTCTGGAAACACCATATATTTT. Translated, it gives CASSEYNLAENSGNTIYF.

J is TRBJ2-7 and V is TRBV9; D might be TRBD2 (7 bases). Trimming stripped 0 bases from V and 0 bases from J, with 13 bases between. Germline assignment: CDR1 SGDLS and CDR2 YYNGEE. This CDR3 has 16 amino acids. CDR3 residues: CASSVGGGAPSYEQYF. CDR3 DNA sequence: TGTGCCAGCAGCGTAGGAGGGGGGGCCCCCTCCTACGAGCAGTACTTC.